This entry lists 8 T cell receptor beta chains sequenced from one sample in a study of T cell clonality in common variable immunodeficiency. Some clones are missing from TCRdb's copy, which holds only in-frame ones; the method was immunoSEQ multiplex PCR. The sample has 35,000 to 50,000 clones, none seen only once. Material for sequencing was peripheral blood mononuclear cells. The receptors shown here come from a person aged 18-70 years in good health.

This clone was counted ten times or more. The sequence runs out 3 residues before the end of the CDR3; the remainder is reconstructed from the germline J gene. The chain has TRBV6-2 or TRBV6-3 and TRBJ2-7, with 8 bases that match TRBD1. Germline V gene data show CDR1 as MNHEY and CDR2 as SVGEGT. Germline trimming cut 5 bases from V and 5 bases from J; bases unmatched to any gene: 8. The CDR3 contains 14 residues. The sequenced part of the CDR3 DNA is TGTGCCAGCAGTCACCAGGGGGCGGTGAACGAG. It encodes CASSHQGAVNE. The whole CDR3 protein is CASSHQGAVNEQYF.

In this sample, this clone turned up many times. The read falls 3 residues short of the CDR3 end, and the missing part is taken from the germline J gene. V is TRBV20-1 and J is TRBJ2-3, with 8 nucleotides matching TRBD2. The V and J ends lost 5 bases and 3 bases, in that order; junction bases with no gene match: 4. Looked up from germline, CDR1 is DFQATT and CDR2 is SNEGSKA (reference sequence). This CDR3 comprises 13 residues. CDR3 sequence: CSAGSGITDTQYF. Incomplete CDR3 DNA: TGCAGTGCTGGTAGCGGGATAACAGATACG.

This clone was recorded at least ten times. With the read ending 3 residues before the CDR3 end, the germline J gene is used to fill in that end. The rearrangement uses TRBV5-1 and TRBJ2-7; D is uncertain. V lost 6 bases and J lost 2, with 12 bases in between. The germline V gene has CDR1 SGHRS and CDR2 YFSETQ. This CDR3 has 13 amino acids. CDR3 DNA (partial): TGCGCCAGCAAGGTTGGCGGTACCTACGAG. Its protein is CASKVGGTYE. In full, the CDR3 reads CASKVGGTYEQYF.

This clone occurred many times. The read ends 3 residues before the CDR3 terminus; that terminus is restored from the germline J gene. This chain links TRBV19 with TRBJ1-6; no firm D call. Trimming took 5 bases from V and 9 from J, leaving 11 bases between them. The CDR3 extends over 13 amino acids. Germline-derived CDR1 and CDR2 are LNHDA and SQIVND (reference sequence). The CDR3 bases that were read are TGTGCCAGTAGTTTTACGGTTAGTTCACCC. Its protein product is CASSFTVSSP. From start to end, the CDR3 is CASSFTVSSPLHF.

This clone was seen ten or more times. The read halts 3 residues ahead of the CDR3 end, with the missing end drawn from the germline J gene. The V and J genes are TRBV13 and TRBJ1-2; 9 positions agree with TRBD1. CDR3 size: 13 residues. With 4 bases clipped from V and 5 bases from J, the junction kept 2 bases outside the gene matches. Germline values: CDR1 PRHDT, CDR2 FYEKMQ (reference sequence). Incomplete CDR3 DNA: TGTGCCAGCAGCTGGGGACAGGGATATGGC. Amino acids: CASSWGQGYG. The complete CDR3 protein is CASSWGQGYGYTF.

There are many counts of this clone. The read terminates 3 residues ahead of where the CDR3 ends, so the germline J gene completes it. V usage is TRBV2 and J usage is TRBJ2-7; D not certain. The CDR3 consists of 12 residues. Germline lookup yields CDR1 SNHLY and CDR2 FYNNEI. Trimming shortened V by 4 bases and J by 3 bases, and 7 bases separated the two germline ends. The part of the CDR3 DNA that was read is TGTGCCAGCAGTGTGCGGTTCTACGAG. Protein sequence: CASSVRFYE. The entire CDR3 sequence reads CASSVRFYEQYF. Based on the CDR3 plus reference TRBV2 and TRBJ2-7, the full variable domain is EPEVTQTPSHQVTQMGQEVILRCVPISNHLYFYWYRQILGQKVEFLVSFYNNEISEKSEIFDDQFSVERPDGSNFTLKIRSTKLEDSAMYFCASSVRFYEQYFGPGTRLTVT.

This clone was seen repeatedly, ten times or more. From the germline J gene comes the end of the CDR3, since the read stops 3 residues before it. J is TRBJ1-1 and V is TRBV7-9; D unclear. Germline V CDR1 and CDR2: SEHNR, FQNEAQ (reference sequence). The CDR3 contains 14 residues. The V end was cut by 5 bases, the J end by 4 bases, with 14 bases between. Incomplete CDR3 DNA: TGTGCCAGCAGCCCCGTGGAGGGTACCACTGAA. It encodes CASSPVEGTTE. The whole CDR3 is CASSPVEGTTEAFF.

This clone was seen repeatedly, ten times or more. The read terminates 3 residues before the CDR3 end, so the remaining end is supplied by the germline J gene. This rearrangement joins TRBV6-2 or TRBV6-3 to TRBJ2-7; 10 nucleotides agree with TRBD2. Per germline, CDR1 MNHEY and CDR2 SVGEGT. CDR3 length: 16 residues. With 6 bases clipped from V and 3 bases from J, the junction kept 11 bases outside the gene matches. The CDR3 here is CASSDTSGRGFYEQYF. Incomplete CDR3 DNA: TGTGCCAGCAGCGATACGAGCGGGAGGGGTTTCTACGAG.